A single sample gave rise to the 25 T cell receptor beta chains below, sequenced in a study of T cell responses to AZD1222 COVID-19 vaccine (dated by TCRdb to about 2021). The label giving this sample's time point can be read as: baseline before first vaccination. The protocol used for the library was the immunoSEQ multiplex PCR assay. Imported from immuneACCESS, the table was reduced by TCRdb to in-frame sequences with V and J called. These copies leave out some clones; in studies compared against another copy, an unresolved V gene accounts for under half, and the cause of the remainder is not known. This sample lists tens of thousands of clones; 88% were detected once. The ten largest account for over 12% of the sample. Here the sequenced sample was peripheral blood, taken on day 0 of AZD1222 vaccination. These receptor sequences come from an adult in good health.

V is TRBV19 and J is TRBJ1-5; D is uncertain. Deletions cut 5 bases from V and 4 bases from J, with 18 bases between. The CDR3 contains 16 residues. From germline, CDR1 is LNHDA and CDR2 SQIVND (reference sequence). The CDR3 sequence: CASSPPDLGLNQPQHF. The CDR3 DNA follows: TGTGCCAGTAGTCCCCCGGATCTAGGGTTAAATCAGCCCCAGCATTTT. The full variable domain, with the rest looked up from reference TRBV19 and TRBJ1-5, is DGGITQSPKYLFRKEGQNVTLSCEQNLNHDAMYWYRQDPGQGLRLIYYSQIVNDFQKGDIAEGYSVSREKKESFPLTVTSAQKNPTAFYLCASSPPDLGLNQPQHFGDGTRLSIL.

This chain joins TRBV5-4 and TRBJ2-4; D remains ambiguous. CDR3 length equals 12 residues. Trimming cost V 0 bases and J 6 bases, with 4 bases left between them. Germline-derived CDR1 and CDR2 are SGHNT and YYREEE (reference sequence). CDR3 protein: CASSLEGNIQYF. Written as DNA, the CDR3 is TGTGCCAGCAGCTTGGAGGGAAACATTCAGTACTTC.

This clone occurred a few times. This chain connects TRBV10-1 to TRBJ2-1, with D possibly TRBD2 on 6 matching bases. The germline V gene has CDR1 WNHNN and CDR2 SYGVQD (reference sequence). The CDR3 is 15 residues long. Trimming took 4 bases from V and 0 from J, leaving 10 bases between them. The CDR3 DNA sequence: TGCGCCAGCAGTGCTGGAGGGAACTCCTACAATGAGCAGTTCTTC. It codes for CASSAGGNSYNEQFF.

The chain has TRBV7-2 and TRBJ2-1; 9 positions agree with TRBD2. Germline V gene sequence: CDR1 SGHTA, CDR2 FQGNSA. J lost 9 bases, V lost 2 bases, and 17 bases had no gene match. This CDR3 has 18 amino acids. The CDR3 loop reads CASSLNGVAGVGKSEQFF. CDR3 DNA: TGTGCCAGCAGCTTAAATGGGGTAGCGGGAGTGGGTAAGAGTGAGCAGTTCTTC.

The DNA of the CDR3 is TGTGCCAGCAGCTTGAGGACAGGGGATCAGCCCCAGCATTTT. It yields the protein CASSLRTGDQPQHF. The chain joins TRBV5-6 to TRBJ1-5; 9 bases line up with TRBD1. The length of the CDR3 is 14 residues. J was trimmed by 5 bases and V by 1 base; bases with no gene match: 1. Per germline, CDR1 SGHDT and CDR2 YYEEEE.

The CDR3 DNA reads TGTGCCAGCAGCTTAGGAGGGCGAGAGACCCAGTACTTC. It specifies CASSLGGRETQYF. The chain joins TRBV7-2 to TRBJ2-5, with D tentatively TRBD2 (5 bases). Germline V CDR1 and CDR2: SGHTA, FQGNSA. The CDR3 is 13 residues long. With 1 base removed from V and 4 bases from J, the gap between germline ends came to 7 bases. Filled out from reference TRBV7-2 and TRBJ2-5, the complete variable domain reads GAGVSQSPSNKVTEKGKDVELRCDPISGHTALYWYRQSLGQGLEFLIYFQGNSAPDKSGLPSDRFSAERTGGSVSTLTIQRTQQEDSAVYLCASSLGGRETQYFGPGTRLLVL.

This rearrangement joins TRBV9 to TRBJ2-2; D remains unclear. Per the germline V gene, CDR1 is SGDLS and CDR2 is YYNGEE. V lost 0 bases to trimming and J lost 0 bases, with 18 bases between them. CDR3 size: 19 residues. The CDR3 nucleotides read TGTGCCAGCAGCGTAGGGGCCCATTCCCCAAACGCGAACACCGGGGAGCTGTTTTTT. This sequence encodes CASSVGAHSPNANTGELFF.

The chain employs TRBV6-2 or TRBV6-3 and TRBJ2-7; 8 bases agree with TRBD1. J lost 5 bases, V lost 2 bases, and 11 bases had no gene match. The CDR3 consists of 16 residues. In germline, CDR1 is MNHEY, CDR2 SVGEGT. CDR3 nucleotide sequence: TGTGCCAGCAGTTACAGATTTTTCCAGGGGGCCCACGAGCAGTACTTC. Translation gives CASSYRFFQGAHEQYF.

V is TRBV19 and J is TRBJ2-2, with 13 nucleotides matching TRBD2. V was pared by 2 bases and J by 4 bases, with 4 bases of the junction left unmatched. Looked up from germline, CDR1 is LNHDA and CDR2 is SQIVND (reference sequence). The CDR3 is 17 amino acids. In nucleotides, the CDR3 is TGTGCCAGTAGTATATCTACTAGCGGGAGGGTCACCGGGGAGCTGTTTTTT. This codes for CASSISTSGRVTGELFF.

The chain links TRBV30 to TRBJ1-2; D is unclear. Germline CDR1 and CDR2: GTSNPN and SVGIG (reference sequence). The CDR3 runs 13 residues. Trimming pared 0 bases from V and 8 bases from J, leaving 13 bases between. CDR3 sequence: CAWSVVPQGGYTF. The CDR3 DNA reads as TGTGCCTGGAGTGTCGTCCCTCAAGGCGGCTACACCTTC.

CDR3 protein: CASSQGYVEKLFF. CDR3 DNA: TGTGCCAGCTCACAGGGTTACGTTGAAAAACTGTTTTTT. The V gene is TRBV7-8, the J gene TRBJ1-4; D is perhaps TRBD1 (6 bases). This CDR3 has 13 amino acids. The V end was cut by 8 bases, the J end by 7 bases, with 14 bases between. Germline V lookup: CDR1 SGHVS, CDR2 FQNEAQ. Supplemented by reference TRBV7-8 and TRBJ1-4, the full variable domain reads GAGVSQSPRYKVAKRGQDVALRCDPISGHVSLFWYQQALGQGPEFLTYFQNEAQLDKSGLPSDRFFAERPEGSVSTLKIQRTQQEDSAVYLCASSQGYVEKLFFGSGTQLSVL.

The rearrangement links TRBV4-3 to TRBJ1-3; no clear D gene. Germline assignment: CDR1 LGHNA and CDR2 YSLEER. Trimming shortened V by 1 base and J by 0 bases, and 13 bases separated the two germline ends. CDR3 length: 17 amino acids. For the CDR3, the DNA is TGCGCCAGCAGCCAAGCCCCCACAGTCAGCTCTGGAAACACCATATATTTT. Residues: CASSQAPTVSSGNTIYF.

Only a few counts were recorded for this clone. V and J are TRBV29-1 and TRBJ2-7; weak D call: TRBD2 (6 bases). Germline V gene lookup returns CDR1 SQVTM and CDR2 ANQGSEA. Between the trimmed V and J ends, which lost 3 bases and 4 bases, there was a span of 16 bases. The CDR3 runs to 14 residues. The CDR3 sequence is CSVDTGGAEYEQYF. In DNA form, the CDR3 reads TGCAGCGTTGATACCGGGGGAGCGGAGTACGAGCAGTACTTC.

This rearrangement joins TRBV25-1 to TRBJ1-2, with 8 positions matching TRBD1. Germline CDR1 and CDR2: MGHDK and SYGVNS. With 4 bases clipped from V and 7 bases from J, the junction kept 14 bases outside the gene matches. The length of the CDR3 is 16 residues. The CDR3 DNA follows: TGTGCCAGCAGTGCCAGCGGGGGGACAGGATCGCGTGGCTACACCTTC. Translation gives CASSASGGTGSRGYTF.

This clone was seen just once. The gene calls are TRBV27 and TRBJ1-1, with 7 nucleotides matching TRBD1. The CDR3 consists of 13 residues. V dropped 4 bases and J dropped 11; count of bases not matched to a gene: 10. The germline CDR1 and CDR2 sequences are MNHEY and SMNVEV (reference sequence). CDR3 residues: CASSSLLTGRAFF. For the CDR3, the DNA is TGTGCCAGCAGTTCCCTACTGACAGGGAGGGCTTTCTTT.

V and J are TRBV10-3 and TRBJ1-6; 11 nucleotides match TRBD1. The CDR3 has 16 amino acids. Germline V gene data show CDR1 as ENHRY and CDR2 as SYGVKD. Trimming cost V 6 bases and J 5 bases; bases outside gene matches: 6. For the CDR3, the DNA is TGTGCCATCAGAGGACAGGGGGCAATCAATAATTCACCCCTCCACTTT. Translated: CAIRGQGAINNSPLHF.

The CDR3 is CASSYEGDRPSGELFF. The CDR3 DNA reads TGTGCCAGCAGCTACGAGGGGGACAGGCCTTCCGGGGAGCTGTTTTTT. The chain joins TRBV5-4 to TRBJ2-2; TRBD1 aligns across 8 bases. V was pared by 3 bases and J by 6 bases, with 10 bases of the junction left unmatched. This CDR3 has 16 amino acids. CDR1 and CDR2 (germline): SGHNT, YYREEE (reference sequence).

The V and J genes are TRBV5-1 and TRBJ2-3; TRBD2 matches 10 bases. With 4 bases clipped from V and 0 bases from J, the junction kept 8 bases outside the gene matches. The CDR3 spans 17 residues. CDR1 and CDR2 from the germline V gene are SGHRS and YFSETQ. The DNA of the CDR3 is TGCGCCAGCAGCGCGGGAAGGACTAGCGGCAGCACAGATACGCAGTATTTT. It yields the protein CASSAGRTSGSTDTQYF.

The chain links TRBV6-5 to TRBJ1-4; D unresolved. Germline loops: CDR1 MNHEY, CDR2 SVGAGI. CDR3 length: 15 residues. V gave up 0 bases and J gave up 7 bases, with 12 bases separating them. This CDR3 reads CASSYSSGFIEKLFF. CDR3 in DNA: TGTGCCAGCAGTTACTCATCTGGGTTCATTGAAAAACTGTTTTTT.

This chain connects TRBV3-1 (or the pseudogene TRBV3-2) to TRBJ1-3; possible D gene TRBD1, 5 bases. CDR1 LGHDT and CDR2 YNNKEL come from the germline V gene (reference sequence). The CDR3 runs to 15 residues. V was shortened by 1 base and J by 1 base, with 8 bases between the two germline ends. CDR3 DNA: TGTGCCAGCAGCCAAGGAAGGGGTTCTGGAAACACCATATATTTT. This codes for CASSQGRGSGNTIYF.

This clone was seen only a few times. The V call is TRBV2, the J call TRBJ2-7; D unresolved. With 5 bases removed from V and 4 bases from J, the gap between germline ends came to 9 bases. This CDR3 has 12 amino acids. Per germline, CDR1 SNHLY and CDR2 FYNNEI. The CDR3 reads CASSRDYYEQYF. CDR3 bases: TGTGCCAGCAGTAGAGATTATTACGAGCAGTACTTC.

V is TRBV11-2 and J is TRBJ1-6; TRBD1 might be the D (5 bases). V lost 4 bases, J lost 6 bases, and 13 bases lay in between. The CDR3 contains 15 residues. Germline-derived CDR1 and CDR2 are SGHAT and FQNNGV. The CDR3 DNA reads as TGTGCCAGCAGCTCTCGACAGATTCTTAATTCACCCCTCCACTTT. This gives the protein CASSSRQILNSPLHF.

CDR3 nucleotides: TGTGCCAGCAGTTACGCTTGGGGCTACACCTTC. It encodes CASSYAWGYTF. The gene calls are TRBV6-2 or TRBV6-3 and TRBJ1-2; D gene unclear. Trimming removed 2 bases at V and 8 bases at J, with 6 bases between. The CDR3 runs to 11 residues. Germline lookup yields CDR1 MNHEY and CDR2 SVGEGT.

This chain links TRBV20-1 with TRBJ2-3; the match to TRBD2 covers 7 bases. Trimming at V came to 3 bases and at J to 5 bases, leaving 2 bases not matched to a gene. CDR1 is DFQATT and CDR2 is SNEGSKA in the germline V gene (reference sequence). CDR3 length: 12 amino acids. CDR3 loop: CSASGGGDTQYF. The CDR3 coding sequence is TGCAGTGCTAGTGGGGGGGGAGATACGCAGTATTTT.

This clone came up once. The rearrangement links TRBV3-1 (or the pseudogene TRBV3-2) to TRBJ1-5; weak D call: TRBD1 (5 bases). Germline CDR1 LGHDT, CDR2 YNNKEL (reference sequence). V lost 1 base to trimming and J lost 0 bases, with 10 bases between them. The CDR3 is made up of 16 amino acids. The CDR3 region is CASSQGPGNSNQPQHF. CDR3 DNA: TGTGCCAGCAGCCAAGGGCCAGGGAATAGCAATCAGCCCCAGCATTTT.